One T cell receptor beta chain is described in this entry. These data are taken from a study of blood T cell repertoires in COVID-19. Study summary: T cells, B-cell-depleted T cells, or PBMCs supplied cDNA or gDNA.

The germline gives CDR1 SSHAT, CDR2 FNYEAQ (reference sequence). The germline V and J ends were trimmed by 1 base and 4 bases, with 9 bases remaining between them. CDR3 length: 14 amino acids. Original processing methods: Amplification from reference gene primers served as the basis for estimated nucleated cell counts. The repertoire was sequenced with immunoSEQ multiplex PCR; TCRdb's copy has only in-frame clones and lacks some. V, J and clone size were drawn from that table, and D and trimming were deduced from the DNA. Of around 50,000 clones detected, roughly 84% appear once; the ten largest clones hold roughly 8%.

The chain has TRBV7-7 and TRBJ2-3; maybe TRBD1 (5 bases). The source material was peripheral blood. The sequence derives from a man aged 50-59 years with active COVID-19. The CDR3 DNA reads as TGTGCCAGCAGCTTAGATGGGGCTGCAGATACGCAGTATTTT. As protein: CASSLDGAADTQYF.